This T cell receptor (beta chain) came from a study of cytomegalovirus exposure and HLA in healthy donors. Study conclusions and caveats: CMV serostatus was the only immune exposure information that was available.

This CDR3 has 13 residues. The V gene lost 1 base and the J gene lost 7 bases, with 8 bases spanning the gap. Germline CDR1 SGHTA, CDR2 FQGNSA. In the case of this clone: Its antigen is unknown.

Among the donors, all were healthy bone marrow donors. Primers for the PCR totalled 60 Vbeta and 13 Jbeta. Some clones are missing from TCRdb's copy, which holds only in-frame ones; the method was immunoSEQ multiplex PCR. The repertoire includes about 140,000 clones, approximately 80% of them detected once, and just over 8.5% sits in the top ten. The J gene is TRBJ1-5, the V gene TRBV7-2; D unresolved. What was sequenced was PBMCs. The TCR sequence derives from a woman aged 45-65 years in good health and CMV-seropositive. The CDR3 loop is CASSLGPGQPQHF. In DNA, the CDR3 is TGTGCCAGCAGCTTAGGCCCGGGACAGCCCCAGCATTTT.